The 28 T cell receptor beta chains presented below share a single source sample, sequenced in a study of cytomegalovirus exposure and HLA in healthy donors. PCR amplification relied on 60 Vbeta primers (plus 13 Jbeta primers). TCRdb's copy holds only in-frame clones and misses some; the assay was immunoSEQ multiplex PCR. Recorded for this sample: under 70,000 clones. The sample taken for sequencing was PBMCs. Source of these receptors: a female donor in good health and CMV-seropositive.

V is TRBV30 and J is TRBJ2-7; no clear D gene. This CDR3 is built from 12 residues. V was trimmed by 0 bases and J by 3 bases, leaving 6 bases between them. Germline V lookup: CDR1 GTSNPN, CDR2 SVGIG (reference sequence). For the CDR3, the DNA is TGTGCCTGGAGTGTACATGGCTACGAGCAGTACTTC. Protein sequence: CAWSVHGYEQYF.

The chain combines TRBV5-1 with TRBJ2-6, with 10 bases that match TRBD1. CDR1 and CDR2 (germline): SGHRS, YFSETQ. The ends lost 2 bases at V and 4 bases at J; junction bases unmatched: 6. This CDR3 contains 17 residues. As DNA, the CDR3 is TGCGCCAGCAGCTTCAGACAGGGGGCGACGGGGGCCAACGTCCTGACTTTC. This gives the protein CASSFRQGATGANVLTF.

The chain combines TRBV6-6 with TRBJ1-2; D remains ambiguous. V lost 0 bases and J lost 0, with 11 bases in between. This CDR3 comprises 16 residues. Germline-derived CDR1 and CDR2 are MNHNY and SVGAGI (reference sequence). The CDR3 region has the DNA TGTGCCAGCAGTTACTCGTCACAGCAAGCTAACTATGGCTACACCTTC. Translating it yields CASSYSSQQANYGYTF.

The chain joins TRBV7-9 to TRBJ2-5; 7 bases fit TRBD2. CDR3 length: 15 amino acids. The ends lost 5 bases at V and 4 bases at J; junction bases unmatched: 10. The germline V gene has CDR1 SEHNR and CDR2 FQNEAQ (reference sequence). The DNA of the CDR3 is TGTGCCAGCAGCGACCCCAGTGGGGAGGGAGAGACCCAGTACTTC. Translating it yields CASSDPSGEGETQYF.

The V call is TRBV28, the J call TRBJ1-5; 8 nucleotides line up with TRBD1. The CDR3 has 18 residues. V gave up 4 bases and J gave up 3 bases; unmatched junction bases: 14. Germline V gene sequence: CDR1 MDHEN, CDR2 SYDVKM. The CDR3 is CASSCPHDRGYSNQPQHF. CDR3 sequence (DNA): TGTGCCAGCAGTTGCCCCCACGACAGGGGCTACTCCAATCAGCCCCAGCATTTT.

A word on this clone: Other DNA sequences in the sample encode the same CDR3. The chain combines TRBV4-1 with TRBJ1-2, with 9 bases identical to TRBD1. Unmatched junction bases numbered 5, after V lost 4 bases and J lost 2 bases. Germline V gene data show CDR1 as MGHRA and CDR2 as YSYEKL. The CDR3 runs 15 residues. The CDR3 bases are TGCGCCAGCAGCCCTGGGGACAGGGAAAACTATGGCTACACCTTC. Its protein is CASSPGDRENYGYTF.

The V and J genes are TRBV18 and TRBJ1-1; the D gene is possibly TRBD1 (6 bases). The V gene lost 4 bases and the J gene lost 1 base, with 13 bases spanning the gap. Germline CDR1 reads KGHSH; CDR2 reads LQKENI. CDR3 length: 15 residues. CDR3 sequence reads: CASSQRRTANTEAFF. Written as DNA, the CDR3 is TGTGCCAGCTCACAACGAAGGACAGCGAACACTGAAGCTTTCTTT.

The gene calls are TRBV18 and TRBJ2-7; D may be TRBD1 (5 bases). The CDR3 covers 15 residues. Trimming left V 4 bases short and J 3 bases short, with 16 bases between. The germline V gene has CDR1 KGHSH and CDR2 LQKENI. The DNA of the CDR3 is TGTGCCAGCTCACAATGGGCTGGGGCACTCTACGAGCAGTACTTC. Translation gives CASSQWAGALYEQYF. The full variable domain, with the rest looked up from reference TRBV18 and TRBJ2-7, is NAGVMQNPRHLVRRRGQEARLRCSPMKGHSHVYWYRQLPEEGLKFMVYLQKENIIDESGMPKERFSAEFPKEGPSILRIQQVVRGDSAAYFCASSQWAGALYEQYFGPGTRLTVT.

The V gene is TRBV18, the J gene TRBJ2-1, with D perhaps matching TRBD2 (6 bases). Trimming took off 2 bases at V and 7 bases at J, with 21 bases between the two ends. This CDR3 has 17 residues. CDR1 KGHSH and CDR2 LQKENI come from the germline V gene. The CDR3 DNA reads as TGTGCCAGCTCACCAGCGGGGATCCGACGAGCCTCGAATGAGCAGTTCTTC. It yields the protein CASSPAGIRRASNEQFF.

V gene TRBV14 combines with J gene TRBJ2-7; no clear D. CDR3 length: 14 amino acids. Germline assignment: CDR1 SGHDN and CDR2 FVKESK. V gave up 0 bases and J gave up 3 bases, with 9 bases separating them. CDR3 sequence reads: CASSQDATYYEQYF. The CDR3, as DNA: TGTGCCAGCAGCCAAGATGCGACTTACTACGAGCAGTACTTC.

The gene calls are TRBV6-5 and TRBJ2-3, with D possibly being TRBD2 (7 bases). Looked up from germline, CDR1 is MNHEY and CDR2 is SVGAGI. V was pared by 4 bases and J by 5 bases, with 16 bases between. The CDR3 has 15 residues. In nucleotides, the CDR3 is TGTGCCAGCAGTTCGGTAGGGGGGGGCCTAGATACGCAGTATTTT. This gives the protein CASSSVGGGLDTQYF.

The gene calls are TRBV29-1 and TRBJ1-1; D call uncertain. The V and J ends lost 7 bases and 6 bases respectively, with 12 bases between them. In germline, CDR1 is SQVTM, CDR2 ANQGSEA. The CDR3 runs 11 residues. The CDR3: CSASPGSEAFF. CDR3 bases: TGCAGCGCCTCCCCGGGGTCTGAAGCTTTCTTT.

The CDR3 DNA is TGTGCCTGGAGAACACTAGCGGGAGTCACCGAGCAGTACTTC. Encoded protein: CAWRTLAGVTEQYF. The rearrangement joins TRBV30 to TRBJ2-5, with 11 nucleotides matching TRBD2. The J call may be faulty, since TRBJ2-7 better matches the DNA end. The CDR3 has 14 residues. Germline CDR1 is GTSNPN and CDR2 is SVGIG (reference sequence).

In DNA, the CDR3 is TGTGCCAGCCAGACAGACCCGAACACTGAAGCTTTCTTT. As protein: CASQTDPNTEAFF. The V call is TRBV6-1, the J call TRBJ1-1, with a tentative D call TRBD1 (5 bases). The CDR3 is 13 residues long. The germline V gene encodes CDR1 MNHNS and CDR2 SASEGT. The germline V and J ends were trimmed by 8 bases and 1 base, with 11 bases remaining between them.

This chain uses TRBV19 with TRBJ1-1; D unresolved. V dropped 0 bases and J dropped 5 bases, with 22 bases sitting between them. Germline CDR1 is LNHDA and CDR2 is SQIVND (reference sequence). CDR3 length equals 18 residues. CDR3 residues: CASSIDMRLNVGRTEAFF. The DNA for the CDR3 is TGTGCCAGTAGTATAGATATGAGGTTGAATGTTGGGAGGACTGAAGCTTTCTTT.

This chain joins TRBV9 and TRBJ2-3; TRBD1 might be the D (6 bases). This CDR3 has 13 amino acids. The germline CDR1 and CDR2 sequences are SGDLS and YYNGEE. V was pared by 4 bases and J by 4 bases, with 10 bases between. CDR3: CASSPGQPDTQYF. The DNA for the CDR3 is TGTGCCAGCAGCCCCGGACAGCCAGATACGCAGTATTTT.

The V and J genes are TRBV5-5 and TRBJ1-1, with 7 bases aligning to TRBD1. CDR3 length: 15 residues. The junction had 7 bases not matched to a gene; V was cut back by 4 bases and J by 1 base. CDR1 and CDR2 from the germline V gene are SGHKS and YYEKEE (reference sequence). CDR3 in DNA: TGTGCCAGCAGCCCGGCCGGGACAGCGAACACTGAAGCTTTCTTT. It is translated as CASSPAGTANTEAFF.

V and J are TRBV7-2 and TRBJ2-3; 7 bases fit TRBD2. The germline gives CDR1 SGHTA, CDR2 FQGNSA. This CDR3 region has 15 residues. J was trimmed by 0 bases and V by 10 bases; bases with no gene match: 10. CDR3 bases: TGTGCCATCGACCAGACGGGGGGTAGCACAGATACGCAGTATTTT. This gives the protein CAIDQTGGSTDTQYF.

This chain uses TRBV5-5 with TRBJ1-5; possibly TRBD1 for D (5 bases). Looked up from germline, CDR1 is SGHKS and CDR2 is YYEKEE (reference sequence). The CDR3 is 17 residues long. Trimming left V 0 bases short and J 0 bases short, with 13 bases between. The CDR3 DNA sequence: TGTGCCAGCAGCTTGGGCACAGGTAGTTATAGCAATCAGCCCCAGCATTTT. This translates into CASSLGTGSYSNQPQHF.

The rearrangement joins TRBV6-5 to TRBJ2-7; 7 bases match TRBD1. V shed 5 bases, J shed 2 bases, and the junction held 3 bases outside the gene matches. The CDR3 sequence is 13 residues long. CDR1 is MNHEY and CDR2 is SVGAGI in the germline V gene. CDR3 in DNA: TGTGCCAGCAGTCACAGGGGCGCCTACGAGCAGTACTTC. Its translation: CASSHRGAYEQYF.

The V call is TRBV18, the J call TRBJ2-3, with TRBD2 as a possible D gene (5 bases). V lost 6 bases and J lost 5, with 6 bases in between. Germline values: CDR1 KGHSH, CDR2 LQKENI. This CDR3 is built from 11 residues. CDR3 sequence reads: CASSGGDTQYF. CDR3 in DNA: TGTGCCAGCTCCGGAGGAGATACGCAGTATTTT.

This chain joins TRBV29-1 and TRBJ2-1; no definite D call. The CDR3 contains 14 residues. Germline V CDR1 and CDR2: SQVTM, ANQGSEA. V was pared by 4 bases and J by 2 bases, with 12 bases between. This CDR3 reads CSVGARIAYNEQFF. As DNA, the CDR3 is TGCAGCGTTGGGGCCCGAATAGCCTACAATGAGCAGTTCTTC.

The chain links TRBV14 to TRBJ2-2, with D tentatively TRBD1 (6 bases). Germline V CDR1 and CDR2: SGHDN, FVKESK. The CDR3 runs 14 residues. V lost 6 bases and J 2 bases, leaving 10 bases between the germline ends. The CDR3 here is CASRRTVNTGELFF. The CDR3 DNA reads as TGTGCCAGCAGACGGACAGTTAACACCGGGGAGCTGTTTTTT.

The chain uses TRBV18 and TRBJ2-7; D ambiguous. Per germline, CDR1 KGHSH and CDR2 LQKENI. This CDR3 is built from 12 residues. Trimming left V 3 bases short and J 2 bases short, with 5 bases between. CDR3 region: CASSPPTYEQYF. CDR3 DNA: TGTGCCAGCTCACCCCCTACCTACGAGCAGTACTTC. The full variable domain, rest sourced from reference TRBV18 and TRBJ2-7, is NAGVMQNPRHLVRRRGQEARLRCSPMKGHSHVYWYRQLPEEGLKFMVYLQKENIIDESGMPKERFSAEFPKEGPSILRIQQVVRGDSAAYFCASSPPTYEQYFGPGTRLTVT.

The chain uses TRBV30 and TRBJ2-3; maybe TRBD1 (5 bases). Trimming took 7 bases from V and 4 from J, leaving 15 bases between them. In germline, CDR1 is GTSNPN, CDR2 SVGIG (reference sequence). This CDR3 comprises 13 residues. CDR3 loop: CAYLPGKADTQYF. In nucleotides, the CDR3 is TGTGCCTACCTTCCAGGGAAGGCAGATACGCAGTATTTT.

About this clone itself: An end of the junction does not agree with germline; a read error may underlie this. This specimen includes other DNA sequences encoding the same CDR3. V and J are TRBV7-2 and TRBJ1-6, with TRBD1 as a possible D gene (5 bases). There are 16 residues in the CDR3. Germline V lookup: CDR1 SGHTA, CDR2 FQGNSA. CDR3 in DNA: TGTGCCAGCAGCCCCGCCTCCCAGGGAAATAATTCACCCCTACACTTT. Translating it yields CASSPASQGNNSPLHF.

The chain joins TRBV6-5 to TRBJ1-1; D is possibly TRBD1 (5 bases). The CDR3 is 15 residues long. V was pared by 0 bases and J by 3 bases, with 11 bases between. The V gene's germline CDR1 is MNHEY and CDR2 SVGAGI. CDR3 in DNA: TGTGCCAGCAGTTACTCGGGCAGGGTTGACACTGAAGCTTTCTTT. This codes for CASSYSGRVDTEAFF.

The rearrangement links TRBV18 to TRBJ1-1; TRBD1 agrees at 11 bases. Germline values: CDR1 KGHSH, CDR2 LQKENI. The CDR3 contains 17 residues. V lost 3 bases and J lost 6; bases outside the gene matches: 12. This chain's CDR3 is CASSPRAQDRGLAEAFF. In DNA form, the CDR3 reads TGTGCCAGCTCACCGCGGGCACAGGACAGGGGGCTAGCTGAAGCTTTCTTT.